In this sample, the clone carrying this TCR beta chain turned up once. Its matching antigen is unknown. The data belong to a study of T cells in Graves' hyperthyroidism and ophthalmopathy. RNA transcripts gave rise to amplified TCR beta CDR3 regions. A first-round RT-PCR of the TCR CDR3 used the HTBI primer set. Each CDR3 protein gets one entry after TCRdb re-called the multiplex PCR reads with MiXCR. The table shows roughly 500,000 distinct CDR3 sequences, with roughly a quarter occurring only once. Per germline, CDR1 DFQATT and CDR2 SNEGSKA (reference sequence). This CDR3 spans 19 amino acids. Deletions cut 6 bases from V and 4 bases from J, with 34 bases between. Study-wide findings and caveats: In blood, most of the thyroid clonotypes expanded above 0.001 were also present. In simple terms, a model built on 13 V-J features told ophthalmopathy apart from stable hyperthyroidism.

J is TRBJ2-7 and V is TRBV20-1; perhaps D is TRBD1 or TRBD2 (9 bases each). The TCR was taken from a woman aged 25 to 39 with Graves' ophthalmopathy. The material sequenced was blood. CDR3 sequence reads: CSASPWGSGGLTGGYEQYF. CDR3 DNA: TGCAGTGCCAGCCCCTGGGGTAGCGGGGGCCTGACAGGGGGTTACGAGCAGTACTTC.